The rows below give T cell receptor beta chains drawn from one sample of a study of cytomegalovirus exposure and HLA in healthy donors. Sequenced by immunoSEQ multiplex PCR; TCRdb stores in-frame clones only, minus some. The repertoire consists of about 110,000 clones, with 70% occurring once and the leading ten covering approximately 10%. The sample consisted of PBMCs. These TCRs come from a man aged 35-49 years in good health and CMV-seropositive. Both conserved end residues are part of each CDR3. The D gene is left open where the match is weak. Clone size is given for some rows only: seen once, a few or many times, or a class if the clone is expanded.

V gene: TRBV7-2; D gene: TRBD2; J gene: TRBJ2-1; clone size: .; CDR3 DNA: TGTGCCAGCCGACTAGCGGGAGGCTTTAATGAGCAGTTCTTC; CDR3 protein: CASRLAGGFNEQFF
V gene: TRBV4-1; D gene: TRBD2; J gene: TRBJ2-3; clone size: .; CDR3 DNA: TGCGCCAGCAGCCAAGATCGGATAGCGGGAATGTACGGAGATACGCAGTATTTT; CDR3 protein: CASSQDRIAGMYGDTQYF
V gene: TRBV19; D gene: .; J gene: TRBJ1-4; clone size: .; CDR3 DNA: TGTGCCAGTAGTATCCTACGGACTAATGAAAAACTGTTTTTT; CDR3 protein: CASSILRTNEKLFF
V gene: TRBV2; D gene: .; J gene: TRBJ2-1; clone size: once; CDR3 DNA: TGTGCCCGAGGCCGGAGCTCCTACAATGAGCAGTTCTTC; CDR3 protein: CARGRSSYNEQFF
V gene: TRBV6-6; D gene: .; J gene: TRBJ1-5; clone size: .; CDR3 DNA: TGTGCCACCACTCCTTCGCGCAATCAGCCCCAGCATTTT; CDR3 protein: CATTPSRNQPQHF
V gene: TRBV6-5; D gene: .; J gene: TRBJ2-1; clone size: .; CDR3 DNA: TGTGCCAGCAGTATTGGTAGCAATGAGCAGTTCTTC; CDR3 protein: CASSIGSNEQFF
V gene: TRBV5-1; D gene: .; J gene: TRBJ2-5; clone size: .; CDR3 DNA: TGCGCCAGCAGCTTGGCCCCGGAGGCGCGGGAGACCCAGTACTTC; CDR3 protein: CASSLAPEARETQYF
V gene: TRBV9; D gene: .; J gene: TRBJ1-3; clone size: once; CDR3 DNA: TGTGCCAGCAGCGCCCAACTAACTGGAAACACCATATATTTT; CDR3 protein: CASSAQLTGNTIYF
V gene: TRBV20-1; D gene: .; J gene: TRBJ1-2; clone size: .; CDR3 DNA: TGCAGTGCCTCGGGATATGGCTACACCTTC; CDR3 protein: CSASGYGYTF
V gene: TRBV7-9; D gene: TRBD2; J gene: TRBJ2-4; clone size: .; CDR3 DNA: TGTGCCAGCAGCTCAACCCAGTACTCTAGCGGAGAAGCGAAAAACATTCAGTACTTC; CDR3 protein: CASSSTQYSSGEAKNIQYF
V gene: TRBV15; D gene: TRBD2; J gene: TRBJ2-1; clone size: few; CDR3 DNA: TGTGCCACCAGCAGAGATCTTGGACTAGCGGGAGGCAATGAGCAGTTCTTC; CDR3 protein: CATSRDLGLAGGNEQFF
V gene: TRBV11-2; D gene: TRBD1; J gene: TRBJ2-7; clone size: .; CDR3 DNA: TGTGCCAGCAGCTCCGAGGGACAGGTTCGATACGAGCAGTACTTC; CDR3 protein: CASSSEGQVRYEQYF
V gene: TRBV6-4; D gene: TRBD1; J gene: TRBJ1-2; clone size: .; CDR3 DNA: TGTGCCAGCAGTGACTCCTCGGACAGGGGTCTCTATGGCTACACCTTC; CDR3 protein: CASSDSSDRGLYGYTF
V gene: TRBV6-5; D gene: .; J gene: TRBJ1-1; clone size: .; CDR3 DNA: TGTGCCAGCACGGCGGAATCTAACACTGAAGCTTTCTTT; CDR3 protein: CASTAESNTEAFF
V gene: TRBV7-9; D gene: .; J gene: TRBJ2-2; clone size: .; CDR3 DNA: TGTGCCAGCAGCAACCCCAGTAACCCGTGGACCGGGGAGCTGTTTTTT; CDR3 protein: CASSNPSNPWTGELFF
V gene: TRBV7-3; D gene: .; J gene: TRBJ1-1; clone size: .; CDR3 DNA: TGTGCCAGCAGCCTCAGGCCCGCCGATACCAAAGCTTTCTTT; CDR3 protein: CASSLRPADTKAFF
V gene: TRBV9; D gene: TRBD2; J gene: TRBJ2-1; clone size: .; CDR3 DNA: TGTGCCAGCAGTGCCTCGGGGGGCTCCTACAATGAGCAGTTCTTC; CDR3 protein: CASSASGGSYNEQFF
V gene: TRBV4-2; D gene: TRBD1; J gene: TRBJ2-3; clone size: .; CDR3 DNA: TGTGCCAGCAGCCAAGATCACAGGGGGCTTCGCACAGATACGCAGTATTTT; CDR3 protein: CASSQDHRGLRTDTQYF
V gene: TRBV6-1; D gene: .; J gene: TRBJ2-3; clone size: .; CDR3 DNA: TGTGCCAGCAGTGCCCGACAGGAAAGAGGAACCACAGATACGCAGTATTTT; CDR3 protein: CASSARQERGTTDTQYF
V gene: TRBV5-4; D gene: TRBD1; J gene: TRBJ2-7; clone size: .; CDR3 DNA: TGTGCCAGCAGCTTAAGGGGGCTAGGCGACGAGCAGTACTTC; CDR3 protein: CASSLRGLGDEQYF
V gene: TRBV28; D gene: .; J gene: TRBJ1-4; clone size: .; CDR3 DNA: TGTGCCAGCAGGCCGGGGGGCAGGGTCGATGAAAAACTGTTTTTT; CDR3 protein: CASRPGGRVDEKLFF
V gene: TRBV4-3; D gene: TRBD2; J gene: TRBJ2-2; clone size: once; CDR3 DNA: TGCGCCAGCAGCCAAGGGCGGGAGATCACCGGGGAGCTGTTTTTT; CDR3 protein: CASSQGREITGELFF
V gene: TRBV7-8; D gene: .; J gene: TRBJ2-3; clone size: .; CDR3 DNA: TGTGCCAGCAGCTTAGTAGTAGATACGCAGTATTTT; CDR3 protein: CASSLVVDTQYF
V gene: TRBV6-1; D gene: TRBD1; J gene: TRBJ2-7; clone size: .; CDR3 DNA: TGTGCCAGCAGTGAAGGGGGGACAGGTTCACGGTACTTC; CDR3 protein: CASSEGGTGSRYF
V gene: TRBV4-3; D gene: TRBD2; J gene: TRBJ2-3; clone size: .; CDR3 DNA: TGCGCCAGCAGCCAATCCGGGACTAGCGGCACAGATACGCAGTATTTT; CDR3 protein: CASSQSGTSGTDTQYF
V gene: TRBV21-1; D gene: .; J gene: TRBJ2-2; clone size: .; CDR3 DNA: TGTGCCAGCAGCAATGAGCGGTGGCTAGTCCCCTTACGAACCGGGGAGCTGTTTTTT; CDR3 protein: CASSNERWLVPLRTGELFF
V gene: TRBV18; D gene: TRBD1; J gene: TRBJ2-7; clone size: few; CDR3 DNA: TGTGCCAGCGCCCCCCAGGGGACAGGGGTTTCCTACGAGCAGTACTTC; CDR3 protein: CASAPQGTGVSYEQYF
V gene: TRBV10-2; D gene: TRBD2; J gene: TRBJ2-2; clone size: few; CDR3 DNA: TGCGCCAGCAGTGAGTCGAGAAACCTAGCGGGCGGGGAGCTGTTTTTT; CDR3 protein: CASSESRNLAGGELFF
V gene: TRBV6-1; D gene: .; J gene: TRBJ2-7; clone size: few; CDR3 DNA: TGTGCCAGCAGACCAACAGGGCTATACGAGCAGTACTTC; CDR3 protein: CASRPTGLYEQYF
V gene: TRBV25-1; D gene: .; J gene: TRBJ1-2; clone size: once; CDR3 DNA: TGTGCCAGCAGTAGCCAGGTCCTACCCTCGGGGGGCTACACCTTC; CDR3 protein: CASSSQVLPSGGYTF
V gene: TRBV7-7; D gene: .; J gene: TRBJ2-2; clone size: .; CDR3 DNA: TGTGCCAGCAGCCGGGGACTCGATAACACCGGGGAGCTGTTTTTT; CDR3 protein: CASSRGLDNTGELFF
V gene: TRBV25-1; D gene: .; J gene: TRBJ1-5; clone size: .; CDR3 DNA: TGTGCCAGCAGGGGGGGAGGGGGCAATCAGCCCCAGCATTTT; CDR3 protein: CASRGGGGNQPQHF
V gene: TRBV19; D gene: .; J gene: TRBJ2-2; clone size: .; CDR3 DNA: TGTGCCAGTAGTATAGGGGGACTTAACACCGGGGAGCTGTTTTTT; CDR3 protein: CASSIGGLNTGELFF
V gene: TRBV7-8; D gene: TRBD2; J gene: TRBJ2-1; clone size: few; CDR3 DNA: TGTGCCAGCAGCTCCGCGGGGGACTCCTACAATGAGCAGTTCTTC; CDR3 protein: CASSSAGDSYNEQFF
V gene: TRBV10-2; D gene: .; J gene: TRBJ2-3; clone size: .; CDR3 DNA: TGCGCCAGCAGTCGTCGGACAGACGGCACAGATACGCAGTATTTT; CDR3 protein: CASSRRTDGTDTQYF
V gene: TRBV5-1; D gene: TRBD1; J gene: TRBJ2-7; clone size: .; CDR3 DNA: TGCGCCAGCAGCTTGGGGACAGGGTTTTACGAGCAGTACTTC; CDR3 protein: CASSLGTGFYEQYF
V gene: TRBV5-5; D gene: TRBD2; J gene: TRBJ2-5; clone size: once; CDR3 DNA: TGTGCCAGCAGACTCCTAGCGGGAGGGCCCCAAGAGACCCAGTACTTC; CDR3 protein: CASRLLAGGPQETQYF
V gene: TRBV19; D gene: TRBD2; J gene: TRBJ2-5; clone size: .; CDR3 DNA: TGTGCCAGTAGTGGACTAGCGGGAGGGCCTGAGACCCAGTACTTC; CDR3 protein: CASSGLAGGPETQYF
V gene: TRBV7-6; D gene: .; J gene: TRBJ2-2; clone size: .; CDR3 DNA: TGTGCCAGCAGCTCCCCGAGGGCCCGAACCGGGGAGCTGTTTTTT; CDR3 protein: CASSSPRARTGELFF
V gene: TRBV5-8; D gene: .; J gene: TRBJ1-1; clone size: few; CDR3 DNA: TGTGCCAGCAGCTTGGTTCGGGAAGCTGAAGCTTTCTTT; CDR3 protein: CASSLVREAEAFF
V gene: TRBV6-6; D gene: TRBD1; J gene: TRBJ1-1; clone size: .; CDR3 DNA: TGTGCCAGCAGCCTCGGGACAGGGAACTCTGAAGCTTTCTTT; CDR3 protein: CASSLGTGNSEAFF
V gene: TRBV9; D gene: TRBD2; J gene: TRBJ2-1; clone size: .; CDR3 DNA: TGTGCCAGCAGCCTTAGCGGGGCAACCAACAATGAGCAGTTCTTC; CDR3 protein: CASSLSGATNNEQFF
V gene: TRBV7-9; D gene: .; J gene: TRBJ1-1; clone size: .; CDR3 DNA: TGTGCCAGCAGCTTAGTATCGGGAGACACTGAAGCTTTCTTT; CDR3 protein: CASSLVSGDTEAFF
V gene: TRBV4-1; D gene: TRBD1; J gene: TRBJ1-5; clone size: .; CDR3 DNA: TGCGCCAGCAGCCCGGGACAGGGACGAAATCAGCCCCAGCATTTT; CDR3 protein: CASSPGQGRNQPQHF
V gene: TRBV18; D gene: TRBD2; J gene: TRBJ2-1; clone size: .; CDR3 DNA: TGTGCCAGCTCACCACGGAGGGGGAGCGGGAGGTCCTCCTACAATGAGCAGTTCTTC; CDR3 protein: CASSPRRGSGRSSYNEQFF